This is a list of T cell receptor beta chains from one sample in a study of shared clonotypes between healthy human individuals. Generated by immunoSEQ multiplex PCR, the TCRdb table keeps only in-frame clones and is missing some. The sample lists some 2,000,000 clones; approximately 96% were seen once. The sequencing sample was made of naive CD4+ T cells sorted from blood. The receptors shown here come from a young man in good health. Both conserved end residues are part of each CDR3.

V	J	CDR3
TRBV27	TRBJ1-6	CASAKTAEYSPLHF
TRBV6-5	TRBJ1-3	CASSQGQGRGNTIYF
TRBV23-1	TRBJ1-1	CASTINRRQLNTEAFF
TRBV6-6	TRBJ1-1	CASSPPYRSTEAFF
TRBV5-1	TRBJ2-7	CASSLDQGTYEQYF
TRBV29-1	TRBJ1-2	CSADRTGNYGYTF
TRBV28	TRBJ2-5	CASSGIQETQYF
TRBV10-3	TRBJ2-7	CAISERSVETAWGEQYF
TRBV6-1	TRBJ2-7	CASNRGYEQYF
TRBV7-2	TRBJ2-7	CASSSSFFGQSSYEQYF
TRBV9	TRBJ2-2	CASSARTDKTGELFF
TRBV5-6	TRBJ2-3	CASSLYRGSTDTQYF
TRBV2	TRBJ2-7	CASSRAQAYEQYF
TRBV6-1	TRBJ1-5	CASGDGNQPQHF
TRBV6-6	TRBJ2-3	CASRVSGGGDTQYF